This TCR beta chain came from a study of T cell responses to AZD1222 COVID-19 vaccine. Points from the study as a whole: There were repertoire samples only from the period after the peak T cell response.

CDR1 SGHNT and CDR2 YENEEA come from the germline V gene. With 5 bases removed from V and 2 bases from J, the gap between germline ends came to 7 bases. The CDR3 loop spans 13 amino acids. Repertoires were generated with immunoSEQ multiplex PCR, while TCRdb's copy carries only in-frame clones and drops some. Counted here are 85,000 to 90,000 clones, less than 90% occurring once; the ten biggest clones make up around 5%. Comments on this clone: Antigen specificity is unknown.

The chain uses TRBV11-3 and TRBJ2-1; D unresolved. The TCR was taken from an adult who received the AZD1222 COVID-19 vaccine. The specimen comprised peripheral blood, sampled 28 days after the second AZD1222 dose. As DNA, the CDR3 is TGTGCCAGCAGCACCGGACCCTACAATGAGCAGTTCTTC. This translates into CASSTGPYNEQFF.